This T cell receptor (beta chain) was retrieved from a study of T cell repertoires in cytomegalovirus infection. Study-wide background: Epitope selection comprised recently identified HLA-C-restricted CMV epitopes and well-studied HLA-B-restricted CMV epitopes. Indications came from public TCR beta signatures; they pointed to CMV infection and to a matching HLA type. Study outcomes and limitations: Totalled public TCR beta family frequency picked out people who carried CMV plus the relevant HLA.

The CDR3 runs 14 residues. The germline V gene has CDR1 SGHVS and CDR2 FNYEAQ. TCRdb re-called the reads with MiXCR, one entry per CDR3 protein. The sample consists of fewer than 1,000,000 distinct CDR3 sequences, 25% to 40% of them appearing once. As regards this clonotype: Its antigen is unknown. Mismatch with germline at one junction end may stem from a read error.

The TCR sequence derives from a human donor in good health (CMV status not recorded). Some clones in this sample may be carry-over from other donors' samples. The source material was cultured CD8+ T cells from PBMCs, sampled from culture after CMV antigen stimulation. The V and J genes are TRBV7-6 and TRBJ1-2, with 7 nucleotides matching TRBD1. CDR3 in DNA: TGTGTCAGCAGACGAAGACAGGGTGACTATGGCTACACCTTC. It is translated as CVSRRRQGDYGYTF.